The entry below describes one TCR beta chain. Antigen specificity is unknown. Documented treatment: approximately 9-day PBMC culture with coronavirus spike peptide pools or control peptides (ViraFEST assay). Researchers collected the unexposed donor's CD4+ T cells before the COVID-19 pandemic (2011-2018). This record comes from a study of vaccination and CD4 T cells after COVID-19. The CDR3 runs to 12 residues. With 6 bases removed from V and 7 bases from J, the gap between germline ends came to 13 bases. The germline gives CDR1 SNHLY, CDR2 FYNNEI. Researchers used the Oncomine TCR Beta short-read assay to sequence DNA from cultured CD4+ T cells. TCRdb re-called the PCR reads with MiXCR, one entry per CDR3 protein. This sample has 8,000 to 9,000 distinct CDR3 sequences, with 48% found just once.

Sample: CD4+ T cells from blood, cultured in vitro. This chain joins TRBV2 and TRBJ2-7, with D maybe TRBD1 (6 bases). The sequence was obtained from a human donor in good health. In nucleotides, the CDR3 is TGTGCCAGCAGCGCCAGGGGTCGGGAGCAGTACTTC. It specifies CASSARGREQYF.